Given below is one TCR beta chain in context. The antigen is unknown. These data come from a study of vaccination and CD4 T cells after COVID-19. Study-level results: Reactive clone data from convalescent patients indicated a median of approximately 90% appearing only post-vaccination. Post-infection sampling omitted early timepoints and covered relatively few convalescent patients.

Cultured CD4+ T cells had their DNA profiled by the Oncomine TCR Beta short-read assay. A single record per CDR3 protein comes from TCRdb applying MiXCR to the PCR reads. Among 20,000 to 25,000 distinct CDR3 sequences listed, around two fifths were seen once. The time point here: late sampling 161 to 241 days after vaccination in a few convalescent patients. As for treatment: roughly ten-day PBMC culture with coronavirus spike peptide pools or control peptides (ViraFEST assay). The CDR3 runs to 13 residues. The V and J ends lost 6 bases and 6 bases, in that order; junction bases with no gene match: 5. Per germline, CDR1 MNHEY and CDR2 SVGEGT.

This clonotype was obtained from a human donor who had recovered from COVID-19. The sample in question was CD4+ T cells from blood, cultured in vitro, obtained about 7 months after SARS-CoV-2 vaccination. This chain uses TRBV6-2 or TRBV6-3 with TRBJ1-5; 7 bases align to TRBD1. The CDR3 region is CASRGQVSQPQHF. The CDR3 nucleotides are TGTGCCAGCAGAGGACAGGTGAGTCAGCCCCAGCATTTT.